The table lists the clone carrying this T cell receptor (beta chain) with a few counts. Per the original methods: Researchers report that nucleated cell counts were estimated from reference gene primer amplification. Clones were sequenced by immunoSEQ multiplex PCR, and TCRdb holds only the in-frame ones, with some missing. That table is the source of V, J and clone size, and D and trimming were worked out from the DNA. The sample yields roughly 160,000 clones, approximately 81% seen once. This record comes from a study of blood T cell repertoires in COVID-19. Whole-study context: The United States, Italy and Spain were the sources of the acute and convalescent COVID-19 samples.

The source material was peripheral blood. The clonotype was recovered from a woman of 80 years or more with active or convalescent COVID-19.

In nucleotides, the CDR3 is TGTGCCACCACCCCTGGGGCCGGGAACACTGAAGCTTTCTTT. Its translation is CATTPGAGNTEAFF. The rearrangement uses TRBV18 and TRBJ1-1; TRBD1 is a possible D gene (5 bases). Germline CDR1 and CDR2: KGHSH and LQKENI. The ends were cut back, 10 bases at V and 1 base at J, with 16 bases in the middle. The CDR3 has 14 amino acids.